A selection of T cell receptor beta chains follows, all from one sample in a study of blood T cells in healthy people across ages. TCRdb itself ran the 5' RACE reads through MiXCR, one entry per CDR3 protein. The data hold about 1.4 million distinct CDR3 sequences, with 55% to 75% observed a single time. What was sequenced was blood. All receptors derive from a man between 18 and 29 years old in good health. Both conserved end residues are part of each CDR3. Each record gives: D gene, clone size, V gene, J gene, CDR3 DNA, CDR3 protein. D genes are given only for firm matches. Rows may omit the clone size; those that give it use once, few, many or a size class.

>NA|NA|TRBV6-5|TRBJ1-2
TGTGCCACCTCGTGGAGCGAAGCTAACTATGGCTACACCTTC
CATSWSEANYGYTF
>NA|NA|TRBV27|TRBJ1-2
TGTGCCAGCAGTCCCAGGGGCCTTATGGGCTATGGCTACACCTTC
CASSPRGLMGYGYTF
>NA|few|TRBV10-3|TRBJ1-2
TGTGCCATCAGGGAGGTGGCCCCGGACTATGGCTACACCTTC
CAIREVAPDYGYTF
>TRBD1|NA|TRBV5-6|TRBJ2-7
TGTGCCAGCAGCTCAGACAGGGAGATAAGCTCCTACGAGCAGTACTTC
CASSSDREISSYEQYF
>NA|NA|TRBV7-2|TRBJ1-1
TGTGCCAGCAGCTCGGACAGAAAAACCATGAACACTGAAGCTTTCTTT
CASSSDRKTMNTEAFF
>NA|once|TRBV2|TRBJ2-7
TGTGCCAGCAAAGGGTCGGGACTCACGCCCTCCTACGAGCAGTACTTC
CASKGSGLTPSYEQYF
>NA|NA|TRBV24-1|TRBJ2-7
TGTGCCACCCCGGCGCTAGCAAGGGCCTACGAGCAGTACTTC
CATPALARAYEQYF
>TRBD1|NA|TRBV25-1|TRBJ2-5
TGTGCCAGCAGTGACCTCAGGGGGCTTCATCTAGGAGAGACCCAGTACTTC
CASSDLRGLHLGETQYF
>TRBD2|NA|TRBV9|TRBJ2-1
TGTGCCAGCAGCGTAGAGGGAGGGAGCGGCTACAATGAGCAGTTCTTC
CASSVEGGSGYNEQFF
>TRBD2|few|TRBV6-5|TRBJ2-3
TGTGCCAGCAGTTATGAGCGGGGAATAGATACGCAGTATTTT
CASSYERGIDTQYF
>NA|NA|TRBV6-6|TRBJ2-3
TGTGCCAGCAGTTATGGGTCGGAAGGAACGCAGTATTTT
CASSYGSEGTQYF
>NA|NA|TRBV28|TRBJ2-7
TGTGCCAGCAGTCACGCACAAGAGCTGACCGGGACGAGCGCCTACAATGAGCAGTACTTC
CASSHAQELTGTSAYNEQYF
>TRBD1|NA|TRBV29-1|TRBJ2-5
TGCAGCGTTACGGACAGGGTTGGAAGAGAGACCCAGTACTTC
CSVTDRVGRETQYF
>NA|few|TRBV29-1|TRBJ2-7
TGCAGCGTTGAAGTCCCAAAGGGAAGGGCTTCCTACGAGCAGTACTTC
CSVEVPKGRASYEQYF
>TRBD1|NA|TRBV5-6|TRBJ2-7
TGTGCCAGCAGCTCGGGACAGGTACTCTACGAGCAGTACTTC
CASSSGQVLYEQYF
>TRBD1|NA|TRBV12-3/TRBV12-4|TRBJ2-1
TGTGCCAGCAGTTTTATCCGACAGGGGTATAGGAATGAGCAGTTCTTC
CASSFIRQGYRNEQFF
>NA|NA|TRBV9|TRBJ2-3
TGTGCCAGCAGTCCCCAGGGGCGGGTCACAGATACGCAGTATTTT
CASSPQGRVTDTQYF
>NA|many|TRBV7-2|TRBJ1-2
TGTGCCAGCAGCTTAGGCCCGGACTGGGATAGCTATGGCTACACCTTC
CASSLGPDWDSYGYTF
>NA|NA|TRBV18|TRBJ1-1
TGTGCCAGCTCCCTCGAGGGGTACCGGGGGCAGGATCATAGGACTGAAGCTTTCTTT
CASSLEGYRGQDHRTEAFF
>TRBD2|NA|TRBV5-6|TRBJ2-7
TGTGCCAGCAGCGGGACTAGCGGAGATCCTTACGAGCAGTACTTC
CASSGTSGDPYEQYF
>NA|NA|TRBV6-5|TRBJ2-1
TGTGCCACAAAACGGACACTATACAATGAGCAGTTCTTC
CATKRTLYNEQFF
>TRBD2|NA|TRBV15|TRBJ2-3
TGTGCCACCAGCGGGAGACTAGCAGTAAGCACAGATACGCAGTATTTT
CATSGRLAVSTDTQYF
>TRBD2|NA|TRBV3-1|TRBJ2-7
TGTGCCAGCAGCCAAGGTCCAGCGGGAGCGGTTCACGAGCAGTACTTC
CASSQGPAGAVHEQYF
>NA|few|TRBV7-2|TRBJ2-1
TGTGCCAGCAGCTTAGTTGGACTTATAAACAATGAGCAGTTCTTC
CASSLVGLINNEQFF
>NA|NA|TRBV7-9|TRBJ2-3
TGTGCCAGCAGGGATAAAGATACGCAGTATTTT
CASRDKDTQYF
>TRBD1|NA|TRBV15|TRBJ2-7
TGTGCCACCAGCAGCCCCGACAGGGACTACGAGCAGTACTTC
CATSSPDRDYEQYF
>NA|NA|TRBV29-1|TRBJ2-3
TGCAGCGTTGAAGATCAGATGCGCCTAGGTACGCAGTATTTT
CSVEDQMRLGTQYF
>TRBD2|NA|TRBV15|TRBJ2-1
TGTGCCACCAGCAGACCGGGCGGGGACTATGGCAATGAGCAGTTCTTC
CATSRPGGDYGNEQFF
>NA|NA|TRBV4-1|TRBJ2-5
TGCGCCAGCAGCCAAGGGGGCCGGACAGAGCAAGAGACCCAGTACTTC
CASSQGGRTEQETQYF
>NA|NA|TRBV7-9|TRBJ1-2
TGTGCCAGCAGCGGAGGGGGTCAGAGCTACACCTTC
CASSGGGQSYTF
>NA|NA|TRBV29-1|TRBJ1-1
TGCAGCGTTGAGAGACAGATCCACACTGAAGCTTTCTTT
CSVERQIHTEAFF
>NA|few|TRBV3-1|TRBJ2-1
TGTGCCAGCAGCCCATCAAGGGTTAATGAGCAGTTCTTC
CASSPSRVNEQFF
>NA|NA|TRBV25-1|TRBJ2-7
TGTGCCAGCATAAGGGGGTACGAGCAGTACTTC
CASIRGYEQYF
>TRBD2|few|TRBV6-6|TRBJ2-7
TGTGCCAGCAGTACGATCGAGCGGGACCTCCTTGGGGAGCAGTACTTC
CASSTIERDLLGEQYF
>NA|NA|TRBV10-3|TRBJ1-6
TGTGCCATCAGTGAGTCGCCCAGGAATAATTCACCCCTCCACTTT
CAISESPRNNSPLHF
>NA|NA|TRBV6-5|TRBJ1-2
TGTGCCAGCAGTTTACGGGTATTTGCCTCGATGTATGGCTACACCTTC
CASSLRVFASMYGYTF
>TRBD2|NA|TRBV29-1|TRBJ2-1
TGCAGCGTTGAAGCCCCTAGCGGCCTGAATGAGCAGTTCTTC
CSVEAPSGLNEQFF
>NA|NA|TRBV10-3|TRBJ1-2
TGTGCCATCAGCCGACAGGAAACAGCCTATGGCTACACCTTC
CAISRQETAYGYTF
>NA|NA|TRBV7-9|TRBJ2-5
TGTGCCAGCTCCCTCTTTGAGCTCCAAGAGACCCAGTACTTC
CASSLFELQETQYF
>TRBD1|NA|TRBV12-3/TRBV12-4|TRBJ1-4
TGTGCCAGCAGTTTGCAGTCCCCGGGACAGGGGGTCGCGGATAATGAAAAACTGTTTTTT
CASSLQSPGQGVADNEKLFF
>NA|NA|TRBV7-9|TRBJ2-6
TGTGCCAGCAGCTTAACCGTCGGGAGCTCTGGGGCCAACGTCCTGACTTTC
CASSLTVGSSGANVLTF
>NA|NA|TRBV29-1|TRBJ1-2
TGCAGCGTTGAGGGCAGGGTCGGGGGAGGCTACACCTTC
CSVEGRVGGGYTF
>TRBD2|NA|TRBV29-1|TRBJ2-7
TGCAGCGTTGATCTAGCGGGGACCGACCTCGAGCAGTACTTC
CSVDLAGTDLEQYF
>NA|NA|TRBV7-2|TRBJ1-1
TGTGCCAGCAGCTTAGATGGGAATATGGACACTGAAGCTTTCTTT
CASSLDGNMDTEAFF
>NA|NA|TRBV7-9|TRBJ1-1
TGTGCCAGCAGCTTAGCACGACAGTTTCTGGCTGAAGCTTTCTTT
CASSLARQFLAEAFF
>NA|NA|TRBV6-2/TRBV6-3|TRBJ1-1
TGTGCCAGCGAACGCGGGCAGGCTGCGTTGGAGTCTGAAGCTTTCTTT
CASERGQAALESEAFF
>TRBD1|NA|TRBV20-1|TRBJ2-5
TGCAGTGCTAGAGCCGGGACAGGGAGTTGTGGCCAGTACTTC
CSARAGTGSCGQYF
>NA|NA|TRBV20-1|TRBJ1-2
TGCAGTGCTACAGGACACAAGAACTATGGCTACACCTTC
CSATGHKNYGYTF
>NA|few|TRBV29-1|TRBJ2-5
TGCAGCGTCGCGACAGTACAAGAGACCCAGTACTTC
CSVATVQETQYF
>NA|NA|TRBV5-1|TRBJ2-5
TGCGCCAGCAGCTTGGGGTATCTAGCCCAAGAGACCCAGTACTTC
CASSLGYLAQETQYF
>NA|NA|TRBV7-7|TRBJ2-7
TGTGCTAGCAGCTTAGAGTACGGGGGACTCTACGAGCAGTACTTC
CASSLEYGGLYEQYF
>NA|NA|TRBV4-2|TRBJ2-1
TGTGCCAGCAGCGACGTCTCAAAAGGGTATGAGCAGTTCTTC
CASSDVSKGYEQFF
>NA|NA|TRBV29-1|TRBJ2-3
TGCAGCGTTGCTAGTAAGGATACGCAGTATTTT
CSVASKDTQYF
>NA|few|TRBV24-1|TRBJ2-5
TGTGCCACCAGTACAGGAGAAGAGACCCAGTACTTC
CATSTGEETQYF
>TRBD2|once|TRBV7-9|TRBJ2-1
TGTGCCAGCAGCTTCGGGGGACTAGCGGAGCGCAATGAGCAGTTCTTC
CASSFGGLAERNEQFF
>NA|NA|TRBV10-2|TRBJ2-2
TGCGCCAGTGTGGGAGCCGGGGAGCTGTTTTTT
CASVGAGELFF
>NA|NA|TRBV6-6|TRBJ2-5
TGTGCCAGCACCCAACTCGGGGGGCATACGGAGACCCAGTACTTC
CASTQLGGHTETQYF
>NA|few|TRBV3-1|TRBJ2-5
TGTGCCAGCAGCCAGGGACTTCCCCAAGAGACCCAGTACTTC
CASSQGLPQETQYF
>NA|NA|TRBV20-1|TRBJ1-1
TGCAGTGCTAGGGCGACAGGCTGGCGTGGCACTGAAGCTTTCTTT
CSARATGWRGTEAFF
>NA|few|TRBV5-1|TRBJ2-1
TGCGCCAGCAGCTGGGGGGGCGGTAATGAGCAGTTCTTC
CASSWGGGNEQFF